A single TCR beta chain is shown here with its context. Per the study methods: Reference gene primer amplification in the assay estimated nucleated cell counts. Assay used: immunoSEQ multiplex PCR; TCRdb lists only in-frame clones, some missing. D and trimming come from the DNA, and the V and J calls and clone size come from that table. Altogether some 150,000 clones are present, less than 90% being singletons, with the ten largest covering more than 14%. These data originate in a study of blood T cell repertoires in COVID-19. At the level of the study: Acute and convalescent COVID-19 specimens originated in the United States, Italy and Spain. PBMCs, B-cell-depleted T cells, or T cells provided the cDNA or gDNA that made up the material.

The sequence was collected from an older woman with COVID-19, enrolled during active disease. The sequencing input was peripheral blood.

CDR3 protein: CASSDRVGTDTQYF. Written as DNA, the CDR3 is TGTGCCAGCAGCGACAGGGTTGGCACAGATACGCAGTATTTT. The chain carries TRBV5-8 and TRBJ2-3; 7 bases map to TRBD1. V shed 4 bases, J shed 1 base, and the junction held 3 bases outside the gene matches. The CDR3 has 14 residues. The germline V gene has CDR1 SGHTS and CDR2 YDEGEE.